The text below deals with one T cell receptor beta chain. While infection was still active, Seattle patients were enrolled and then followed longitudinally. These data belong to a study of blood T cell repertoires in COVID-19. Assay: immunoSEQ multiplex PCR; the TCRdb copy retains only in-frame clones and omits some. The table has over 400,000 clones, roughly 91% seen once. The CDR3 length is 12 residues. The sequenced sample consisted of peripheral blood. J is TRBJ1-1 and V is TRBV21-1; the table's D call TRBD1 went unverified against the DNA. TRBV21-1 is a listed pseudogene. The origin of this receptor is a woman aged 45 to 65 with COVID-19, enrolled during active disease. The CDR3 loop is CASRSSDSEAFF. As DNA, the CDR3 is TGTGCCAGCCGTTCTTCAGACAGTGAAGCTTTCTTT.